The 12 T cell receptor beta chains below come from one sample, sequenced in a study of cytomegalovirus exposure and HLA in healthy donors. The PCR had 60 Vbeta and 13 Jbeta primers. Using immunoSEQ multiplex PCR, the repertoire was profiled, and TCRdb retains in-frame clones only, with some absent. The sample shows about 150,000 clones, around three quarters of them seen only once. Material for sequencing was PBMCs. Source of these receptors: a man aged 35 to 55 in good health and CMV-seropositive.

The chain couples TRBV28 to TRBJ1-5; D unresolved. V was pared by 5 bases and J by 4 bases, with 15 bases between. Germline loops: CDR1 MDHEN, CDR2 SYDVKM. The CDR3 is 15 amino acids. The CDR3 sequence: CASSPSTGRNQPQHF. CDR3 sequence (DNA): TGTGCCAGCAGTCCCTCAACGGGGAGGAATCAGCCCCAGCATTTT.

This clone was found once. The chain couples TRBV6-1 to TRBJ2-5; 7 positions match TRBD1. The CDR3 has 13 residues. V was pared by 8 bases and J by 5 bases, with 8 bases of the junction left unmatched. Germline CDR1 is MNHNS and CDR2 is SASEGT. The CDR3 coding sequence is TGTGCCAGCTGGGGACAGAGCTATGAGACCCAGTACTTC. It is translated as CASWGQSYETQYF.

A single count supports this clone. For the CDR3, the DNA is TGTGCCAGTAGATTAGCGGGAGGGCAAGAGACCCAGTACTTC. Protein product: CASRLAGGQETQYF. This chain joins TRBV19 and TRBJ2-5; 11 bases map to TRBD2. The CDR3 has 14 residues. Per germline, CDR1 LNHDA and CDR2 SQIVND (reference sequence). With 6 bases clipped from V and 2 bases from J, the junction kept 2 bases outside the gene matches.

The chain combines TRBV19 with TRBJ2-5; TRBD1 agrees at 7 bases. Germline CDR1 is LNHDA and CDR2 is SQIVND (reference sequence). The CDR3 length is 14 residues. Losses at the gene ends were 11 bases for V and 2 bases for J; bases not matched to a gene: 11. The chain's CDR3 is CAGSGTEGQETQYF. As DNA, the CDR3 is TGTGCCGGATCCGGGACAGAAGGTCAAGAGACCCAGTACTTC.

V usage is TRBV18 and J usage is TRBJ2-1; 10 positions agree with TRBD2. Per germline, CDR1 KGHSH and CDR2 LQKENI. The V segment lost 3 bases and the J segment 13 bases; nucleotides outside the gene matches: 9. This CDR3 spans 14 amino acids. CDR3 residues: CASSPGEREGPQFF. The CDR3 DNA sequence: TGTGCCAGCTCACCTGGGGAGCGGGAGGGCCCCCAGTTCTTC.

The chain links TRBV7-3 to TRBJ2-5; D is perhaps TRBD2 (5 bases). Germline V gene sequence: CDR1 SGHTA, CDR2 FQGTGA. Trimming took off 4 bases at V and 3 bases at J, with 9 bases between the two ends. This CDR3 is 13 amino acids long. CDR3 nucleotides: TGTGCCAGCAGCTCCACGCGGGAAGAGACCCAGTACTTC. Its protein is CASSSTREETQYF. Full variable domain (outside the CDR3, taken from reference TRBV7-3 and TRBJ2-5): GAGVSQTPSNKVTEKGKYVELRCDPISGHTALYWYRQSLGQGPEFLIYFQGTGAADDSGLPNDRFFAVRPEGSVSTLKIQRTERGDSAVYLCASSSTREETQYFGPGTRLLVL.

V and J are TRBV5-4 and TRBJ2-3, with D unresolved. The CDR3 has 13 residues. The V gene's germline CDR1 is SGHNT and CDR2 YYREEE (reference sequence). Trimming took 1 base from V and 1 from J, leaving 4 bases between them. The DNA of the CDR3 is TGTGCCAGCAGCTTGAGCGGCACAGATACGCAGTATTTT. It translates to CASSLSGTDTQYF.

The rearrangement links TRBV27 to TRBJ2-2; 7 bases map to TRBD1. V trimming: 2 bases; J trimming: 3 bases; junction bases outside the gene matches: 9. The CDR3 sequence is 17 residues long. Germline V gene lookup returns CDR1 MNHEY and CDR2 SMNVEV (reference sequence). The CDR3 DNA follows: TGTGCCAGCAGTTTAACTTGGCAGGGGGTTCACACCGGGGAGCTGTTTTTT. This gives the protein CASSLTWQGVHTGELFF.

The genes are TRBV12-5 and TRBJ1-1; a possible D gene is TRBD1 (5 bases). Trimming removed 4 bases from V and 3 bases from J, with 9 bases in between. CDR1 and CDR2 from the germline V gene are LGHNT and FRNRAP. The CDR3 runs 13 residues. As DNA, the CDR3 is TGTGCTAGTGGTTCCGACAGTTACACTGAAGCTTTCTTT. Protein product: CASGSDSYTEAFF.

V usage is TRBV10-3 and J usage is TRBJ2-7, with a possible D match to TRBD2 (7 bases). This CDR3 region has 15 residues. V shed 3 bases and J shed 3 bases, with 15 bases lying between them. Germline lookup yields CDR1 ENHRY and CDR2 SYGVKD. The CDR3 loop is CAISDGGPSNYEQYF. The CDR3, as DNA: TGTGCCATCAGTGACGGGGGGCCCTCTAACTACGAGCAGTACTTC.

The chain is built from TRBV5-4 and TRBJ2-7, with 10 nucleotides matching TRBD2. Unmatched junction bases numbered 20, after V lost 4 bases and J lost 4 bases. The germline gives CDR1 SGHNT, CDR2 YYREEE (reference sequence). CDR3 size: 19 residues. The CDR3 DNA sequence: TGTGCCAGCAGCGCGGTTGGGGGGAGCGGGGGGGCCGCCTTATACGAGCAGTACTTC. Its translation is CASSAVGGSGGAALYEQYF.

V is TRBV27 and J is TRBJ1-5; tentatively, D is TRBD1 (6 bases). The CDR3 extends over 14 amino acids. Trimming removed 6 bases from V and 7 bases from J, with 16 bases in between. Looked up from germline, CDR1 is MNHEY and CDR2 is SMNVEV (reference sequence). The CDR3: CASSWGGRGQPQHF. CDR3 nucleotides: TGTGCCAGCAGCTGGGGGGGAAGGGGGCAGCCCCAGCATTTT.